This TCR beta chain originates from a study of cytotoxic CD8 clonotypes in ibrutinib-treated CLL. Study-wide points: The public clonotypes identified were infrequent and showed contraction or stability on treatment.

The CDR3 covers 14 residues. Germline V gene sequence: CDR1 LNHDA, CDR2 SQIVND (reference sequence). V was shortened by 3 bases and J by 2 bases, with 11 bases between the two germline ends. As regards this clone: Its antigen is unknown.

Depths of 1 in 200,000 to 1 in 1 million T cells were the sequencing target. The repertoire was sequenced with immunoSEQ multiplex PCR; TCRdb's copy has only in-frame clones and lacks some. The sample has roughly 160,000 clones, over 65% seen once; the top ten hold about 2%. This sequence originates from a human donor with chronic lymphocytic leukemia. The chain recombines TRBV19 with TRBJ2-7, with D perhaps TRBD2 (7 bases). Here the sequenced sample was PBMCs, taken after 12 months of ibrutinib treatment. The CDR3 is CASSMGRGPYEQYF. The CDR3 nucleotides are TGTGCCAGTAGTATGGGGCGGGGGCCCTACGAGCAGTACTTC.